The rows below give T cell receptor beta chains drawn from one sample of a study of shared clonotypes between healthy human individuals. Sequenced by immunoSEQ multiplex PCR; TCRdb stores in-frame clones only, minus some. Found here are hundreds of thousands of clones, approximately 96% of them singletons; the top ten hold about 0.11%. Sequences were obtained from naive CD8+ T cells sorted from blood. Receptors were obtained from a woman aged 25 to 45 in good health. Each CDR3 is given with its conserved first and last residue. D genes are given only for firm matches. Not all rows give a size; the values are once, few, many and, for expanded clones, a class.

v_gene: TRBV19; j_gene: TRBJ2-3; len: 16; abundance: .; d_gene: TRBD1; CDR3nt: TGTGCCAGTAGTGCCCGACAGGGTTTGGGCACAGATACGCAGTATTTT; CDR3aa: CASSARQGLGTDTQYF
v_gene: TRBV5-6; j_gene: TRBJ1-2; len: 13; abundance: .; d_gene: .; CDR3nt: TGTGCCAGCAGCAGGGGGTGGCAGGATGGCTACACCTTC; CDR3aa: CASSRGWQDGYTF
v_gene: TRBV27; j_gene: TRBJ2-6; len: 17; abundance: .; d_gene: .; CDR3nt: TGTGCCAGCGGAAGCCCGGGACAACACTCTGGGGCCAACGTCCTGACTTTC; CDR3aa: CASGSPGQHSGANVLTF
v_gene: TRBV5-1; j_gene: TRBJ2-7; len: 16; abundance: .; d_gene: .; CDR3nt: TGCGCCAGCAGCCCCCGTCTGGGAGGTGGCTCCTACGAGCAGTACTTC; CDR3aa: CASSPRLGGGSYEQYF
v_gene: TRBV6-6; j_gene: TRBJ2-7; len: 12; abundance: .; d_gene: TRBD2; CDR3nt: TGTGCCAGCAGCCCCCGCGGGGGCGAGCAGTACTTC; CDR3aa: CASSPRGGEQYF
v_gene: TRBV28; j_gene: TRBJ1-2; len: 11; abundance: .; d_gene: .; CDR3nt: TGTGCCAGCAGTTTCGGCACGGTGTACACCTTC; CDR3aa: CASSFGTVYTF
v_gene: TRBV27; j_gene: TRBJ2-7; len: 12; abundance: .; d_gene: TRBD2; CDR3nt: TGTGCCACGGGGACTAGGGCCTACGAGCAGTACTTC; CDR3aa: CATGTRAYEQYF
v_gene: TRBV28; j_gene: TRBJ2-2; len: 16; abundance: .; d_gene: TRBD1; CDR3nt: TGTGCCAGCAGTTTCCGGGACAGGGGGCTTGGCGGGGAGCTGTTTTTT; CDR3aa: CASSFRDRGLGGELFF
v_gene: TRBV7-2; j_gene: TRBJ2-7; len: 13; abundance: .; d_gene: .; CDR3nt: TGTGCCAGCAGCGATGGTAGCTCCTACGAGCAGTACTTC; CDR3aa: CASSDGSSYEQYF
v_gene: TRBV7-2; j_gene: TRBJ2-1; len: 16; abundance: .; d_gene: .; CDR3nt: TGTGCCAGCAGCTTAGTATCAGGGGGGTCCTACAATGAGCAGTTCTTC; CDR3aa: CASSLVSGGSYNEQFF
v_gene: TRBV28; j_gene: TRBJ2-1; len: 15; abundance: .; d_gene: .; CDR3nt: TGTGCCAGCAGGCTCGACAGACTCTCCTACAATGAGCAGTTCTTC; CDR3aa: CASRLDRLSYNEQFF
v_gene: TRBV6-6; j_gene: TRBJ2-2; len: 13; abundance: .; d_gene: TRBD1; CDR3nt: TGTGCCAGCAGTTCCCAGGGGGCCGGGGAGCTGTTTTTT; CDR3aa: CASSSQGAGELFF
v_gene: TRBV19; j_gene: TRBJ2-2; len: 15; abundance: .; d_gene: .; CDR3nt: TGTGCCAGTAGTCTAATTTCAGGGTACACCGGGGAGCTGTTTTTT; CDR3aa: CASSLISGYTGELFF
v_gene: TRBV4-1; j_gene: TRBJ2-7; len: 16; abundance: .; d_gene: .; CDR3nt: TGCGCCAGCAGCCCCCCCCTGTTTGGAAATTCCTACGAGCAGTACTTC; CDR3aa: CASSPPLFGNSYEQYF
v_gene: TRBV19; j_gene: TRBJ1-2; len: 15; abundance: once; d_gene: TRBD1; CDR3nt: TGTGCCAGTAGTCCCGACAGGGAAGGGGACTATGGCTACACCTTC; CDR3aa: CASSPDREGDYGYTF
v_gene: TRBV5-6; j_gene: TRBJ2-7; len: 13; abundance: .; d_gene: TRBD1; CDR3nt: TGTGCCAGCAGCTGGACAGGGTGGGACGAGCAGTACTTC; CDR3aa: CASSWTGWDEQYF
v_gene: TRBV6-1; j_gene: TRBJ1-1; len: 15; abundance: .; d_gene: .; CDR3nt: TGTGCCAGCAGTGAACGCCAGGGTTTGAACACTGAAGCTTTCTTT; CDR3aa: CASSERQGLNTEAFF
v_gene: TRBV5-1; j_gene: TRBJ2-7; len: 15; abundance: .; d_gene: .; CDR3nt: TGCGCCAGCAGCTTGGCCCAAGGAAAAGCCTACGAGCAGTACTTC; CDR3aa: CASSLAQGKAYEQYF
v_gene: TRBV4-1; j_gene: TRBJ2-5; len: 15; abundance: .; d_gene: .; CDR3nt: TGCGCCAGCAGCCAACGATTAGCGAGCGGGCAGACCCAGTACTTC; CDR3aa: CASSQRLASGQTQYF
v_gene: TRBV5-6; j_gene: TRBJ2-1; len: 12; abundance: once; d_gene: .; CDR3nt: TGTGCCAGCAGCTTGTCGGGAAGTGAGCAGTTCTTC; CDR3aa: CASSLSGSEQFF
v_gene: TRBV27; j_gene: TRBJ2-7; len: 13; abundance: .; d_gene: TRBD1; CDR3nt: TGTGCAGTTCGGGGGACAGGGTCTGGCGAGCAGTACTTC; CDR3aa: CAVRGTGSGEQYF
v_gene: TRBV4-1; j_gene: TRBJ1-1; len: 13; abundance: few; d_gene: .; CDR3nt: TGCGCCAGCAGCCAAGGACGGGACACTGAAGCTTTCTTT; CDR3aa: CASSQGRDTEAFF
v_gene: TRBV2; j_gene: TRBJ1-4; len: 14; abundance: .; d_gene: .; CDR3nt: TGTGCCAGCAGTGAGTACCAACTAAATGAAAAACTGTTTTTT; CDR3aa: CASSEYQLNEKLFF
v_gene: TRBV11-2; j_gene: TRBJ1-1; len: 14; abundance: .; d_gene: .; CDR3nt: TGTGCCAGCAGCCAGGGAAGGTATAGCACTGAAGCTTTCTTT; CDR3aa: CASSQGRYSTEAFF
v_gene: TRBV27; j_gene: TRBJ2-1; len: 15; abundance: .; d_gene: TRBD2; CDR3nt: TGTGCCAGCAGTTTAAGGGTAGCGGGACCCGATGAGCAGTTCTTC; CDR3aa: CASSLRVAGPDEQFF
v_gene: TRBV29-1; j_gene: TRBJ1-2; len: 13; abundance: once; d_gene: TRBD1; CDR3nt: TGCAGCGTTGAAGATACAGGGGGCTATGGCTACACCTTC; CDR3aa: CSVEDTGGYGYTF
v_gene: TRBV13; j_gene: TRBJ2-1; len: 16; abundance: .; d_gene: TRBD2; CDR3nt: TGTGCCAGCAGCCCCAATATAGCGGGAGGGCACAATGAGCAGTTCTTC; CDR3aa: CASSPNIAGGHNEQFF
v_gene: TRBV9; j_gene: TRBJ1-1; len: 12; abundance: .; d_gene: .; CDR3nt: TGTGCCAGCAGCCCACCGAACACTGAAGCTTTCTTT; CDR3aa: CASSPPNTEAFF
v_gene: TRBV5-7; j_gene: TRBJ2-2; len: 17; abundance: .; d_gene: TRBD1; CDR3nt: TGTGCCAGCAGCCCGGACAGGGACAAGGGGGACACCGGGGAGCTGTTTTTT; CDR3aa: CASSPDRDKGDTGELFF
v_gene: TRBV19; j_gene: TRBJ2-1; len: 16; abundance: .; d_gene: .; CDR3nt: TGTGCCAGTAGTATAGAGGAGGCAGGGTTGTACAATGAGCAGTTCTTC; CDR3aa: CASSIEEAGLYNEQFF
v_gene: TRBV6-1; j_gene: TRBJ2-5; len: 14; abundance: .; d_gene: .; CDR3nt: TGTGCCAGCAGTGAAATAACCCTCGGAGAGACCCAGTACTTC; CDR3aa: CASSEITLGETQYF
v_gene: TRBV28; j_gene: TRBJ2-7; len: 12; abundance: .; d_gene: .; CDR3nt: TGTGCCAGCAGTTCCCACAGCTACGAGCAGTACTTC; CDR3aa: CASSSHSYEQYF
v_gene: TRBV19; j_gene: TRBJ2-1; len: 13; abundance: .; d_gene: .; CDR3nt: TGTGCCAGTAGCAGGGGATCGGACAATGAGCAGTTCTTC; CDR3aa: CASSRGSDNEQFF
v_gene: TRBV2; j_gene: TRBJ1-1; len: 11; abundance: few; d_gene: .; CDR3nt: TGTGCCAGCCTGGCGAACACTGAAGCTTTCTTT; CDR3aa: CASLANTEAFF
v_gene: TRBV7-2; j_gene: TRBJ2-1; len: 12; abundance: .; d_gene: .; CDR3nt: TGTGCCAGCAGCGAAGACAGGAATGAGCAGTTCTTC; CDR3aa: CASSEDRNEQFF
v_gene: TRBV25-1; j_gene: TRBJ1-4; len: 14; abundance: few; d_gene: .; CDR3nt: TGTGCCAGCAGTGAATACTCCGGGGATGAAAAACTGTTTTTT; CDR3aa: CASSEYSGDEKLFF
v_gene: TRBV6-5; j_gene: TRBJ2-7; len: 14; abundance: .; d_gene: .; CDR3nt: TGTGCCAGCAGTTACGGTTTCGGGGGCGGGGAGCAGTACTTC; CDR3aa: CASSYGFGGGEQYF
v_gene: TRBV28; j_gene: TRBJ1-5; len: 13; abundance: .; d_gene: TRBD1; CDR3nt: TGTGCCAGCAGCCGACAGGGTAATCAGCCCCAGCATTTT; CDR3aa: CASSRQGNQPQHF
v_gene: TRBV7-9; j_gene: TRBJ2-1; len: 10; abundance: .; d_gene: .; CDR3nt: TGTGCCTGCGGCGAAAATGAGCAGTTCTTC; CDR3aa: CACGENEQFF
v_gene: TRBV11-1; j_gene: TRBJ2-3; len: 15; abundance: .; d_gene: TRBD1; CDR3nt: TGTGCCAGCAGCCTAGTAGAGGGGGCCGCCGATACGCAGTATTTT; CDR3aa: CASSLVEGAADTQYF
v_gene: TRBV4-1; j_gene: TRBJ2-7; len: 14; abundance: .; d_gene: TRBD1; CDR3nt: TGCGCCAGCAGCCAAGGGGACAGGGGTTACGAGCAGTACTTC; CDR3aa: CASSQGDRGYEQYF
v_gene: TRBV11-2; j_gene: TRBJ2-7; len: 16; abundance: .; d_gene: TRBD2; CDR3nt: TGTGCCAGCAGCCTGAAAACTAGCGGGAGACCGAACGAGCAGTACTTC; CDR3aa: CASSLKTSGRPNEQYF
v_gene: TRBV28; j_gene: TRBJ1-5; len: 14; abundance: .; d_gene: .; CDR3nt: TGTGCCAGCAGTTTATTGGGCTCCAATCAGCCCCAGCATTTT; CDR3aa: CASSLLGSNQPQHF
v_gene: TRBV10-2; j_gene: TRBJ2-7; len: 11; abundance: .; d_gene: .; CDR3nt: TGCGCCAGCAGTGAAAGTGACGAGCAGTACTTC; CDR3aa: CASSESDEQYF
v_gene: TRBV13; j_gene: TRBJ2-7; len: 15; abundance: .; d_gene: .; CDR3nt: TGTGCCAGCAGCTCATCGCCGGGGTTCTCCTACGAGCAGTACTTC; CDR3aa: CASSSSPGFSYEQYF
v_gene: TRBV25-1; j_gene: TRBJ1-2; len: 13; abundance: .; d_gene: .; CDR3nt: TGTGCCAGCAGTGAAAACGGGAACTATGGCTACACCTTC; CDR3aa: CASSENGNYGYTF
v_gene: TRBV13; j_gene: TRBJ1-1; len: 15; abundance: .; d_gene: TRBD1; CDR3nt: TGTGCCAGCAGCGCCGGGACAGGGGTGAACACTGAAGCTTTCTTT; CDR3aa: CASSAGTGVNTEAFF
v_gene: TRBV29-1; j_gene: TRBJ1-2; len: 14; abundance: .; d_gene: TRBD1; CDR3nt: TGCAGCGTTGAAGATAACAGGGGGGACTATGGCTACACCTTC; CDR3aa: CSVEDNRGDYGYTF
v_gene: TRBV28; j_gene: TRBJ2-2; len: 14; abundance: .; d_gene: .; CDR3nt: TGTGCCAGCAGTTTTAGAGTCCTCACCGGGGAGCTGTTTTTT; CDR3aa: CASSFRVLTGELFF
v_gene: TRBV5-4; j_gene: TRBJ1-2; len: 11; abundance: .; d_gene: .; CDR3nt: TGTGCCAGCAGCGACGGATATGGCTACACCTTC; CDR3aa: CASSDGYGYTF
v_gene: TRBV19; j_gene: TRBJ1-1; len: 14; abundance: .; d_gene: .; CDR3nt: TGTGCCAGTAGTATTGGCCAGCAGAACACTGAAGCTTTCTTT; CDR3aa: CASSIGQQNTEAFF
v_gene: TRBV6-1; j_gene: TRBJ2-7; len: 13; abundance: .; d_gene: TRBD2; CDR3nt: TGTGCCAGCAGTCCGGGACTACGCTACGAGCAGTACTTC; CDR3aa: CASSPGLRYEQYF
v_gene: TRBV13; j_gene: TRBJ2-7; len: 15; abundance: .; d_gene: .; CDR3nt: TGTGCCAGCAGCTTAGGCCTAGGACAGTCCTACGAGCAGTACTTC; CDR3aa: CASSLGLGQSYEQYF
v_gene: TRBV28; j_gene: TRBJ1-1; len: 15; abundance: .; d_gene: .; CDR3nt: TGTGCCAGCAGTTTTCCCCGGGGGGGGAACACTGAAGCTTTCTTT; CDR3aa: CASSFPRGGNTEAFF
v_gene: TRBV6-1; j_gene: TRBJ1-5; len: 14; abundance: once; d_gene: .; CDR3nt: TGTGCCAGCAGTGTGGGCACAAGGGATCAGCCCCAGCATTTT; CDR3aa: CASSVGTRDQPQHF
v_gene: TRBV11-2; j_gene: TRBJ2-1; len: 14; abundance: .; d_gene: TRBD1; CDR3nt: TGTGCCAGCAGCTTGAGGACAGGGATCGATGAGCAGTTCTTC; CDR3aa: CASSLRTGIDEQFF
v_gene: TRBV18; j_gene: TRBJ1-5; len: 15; abundance: .; d_gene: .; CDR3nt: TGTGCCAGCTCACCAGATGAGAATAGCAATCAGCCCCAGCATTTT; CDR3aa: CASSPDENSNQPQHF